This TCR beta chain appears in the sequencing data of a study of cytomegalovirus exposure and HLA in healthy donors. Each of the donors was a healthy bone marrow donor. The CDR3 contains 16 residues. CDR1 and CDR2 (germline): SGHRS, YFSETQ. The J segment lost 0 bases and the V segment lost 0 bases, leaving 3 bases of the junction unmatched. 13 Jbeta primers and 60 Vbeta primers were used for the PCR. The data were produced by immunoSEQ multiplex PCR, yet TCRdb's version contains in-frame clones alone and is incomplete. The sample has more than 30,000 clones; 74% are singletons. Points from the study as a whole: One variant, a missense change in DCLRE1C, was linked in a later analysis to TCR beta V- and J-gene trimming.

As regards this clone: Its specificity is unknown.

Specimen: PBMCs. The chain links TRBV5-1 to TRBJ1-3, with 7 bases that match TRBD1. The sequence derives from a man in his thirties or forties in good health and CMV-seronegative. The CDR3 spells CASSLAGTVSGNTIYF. Written as DNA, the CDR3 is TGCGCCAGCAGCTTGGCCGGGACAGTCTCTGGAAACACCATATATTTT.